This T cell receptor (beta chain) is from a study of technical replicates of blood from a few donors. The length of the CDR3 is 12 residues. Between the trimmed V and J ends, which lost 5 bases and 11 bases, there was a span of 16 bases. Germline V gene lookup returns CDR1 SGHNT and CDR2 YYREEE (reference sequence). Data came from immunoSEQ multiplex PCR; TCRdb stores just in-frame clones and leaves some out. The sample carries just under 85,000 clones, around 90% recorded once. Material: T cells isolated from PBMCs. The TCR was taken from a human donor in good health. The gene calls are TRBV5-4 and TRBJ1-1; D is perhaps TRBD1 (5 bases). CDR3 amino acids: CASRGAGPRAFF. In DNA, the CDR3 is TGTGCCAGCAGAGGAGCGGGGCCCCGGGCTTTCTTT. Full variable domain (remainder filled in from reference TRBV5-4 and TRBJ1-1): ETGVTQSPTHLIKTRGQQVTLRCSSQSGHNTVSWYQQALGQGPQFIFQYYREEENGRGNFPPRFSGLQFPNYSSELNVNALELDDSALYLCASRGAGPRAFFGQGTRLTVV.